This entry features one T cell receptor beta chain sequence. The data were taken from a study of T cell clonotyping in hematopoietic cell transplantation. Sequencing was performed with immunoSEQ multiplex PCR; in TCRdb, only in-frame clones are kept and a portion is missing. The data show around 5,000 clones, 25% to 40% seen once. Time point noted: recipient sample about 28 days before transplant, after cytoreduction. This CDR3 is built from 15 residues. Germline V gene data show CDR1 as MNHEY and CDR2 as SMNVEV (reference sequence). Losses at the gene ends were 2 bases for V and 4 bases for J; bases not matched to a gene: 8.

This sample comprised peripheral blood mononuclear cells, obtained before stem cell transplant. The receptor was isolated from a man in his fifties with myelofibrosis. Some clones in this sample may be carry-over from other donors' samples. The chain is built from TRBV27 and TRBJ2-7; 7 bases match TRBD1. The CDR3 sequence: CASSLGQGVQYEQYF. In DNA, the CDR3 is TGTGCCAGCAGTTTAGGGCAGGGGGTGCAATACGAGCAGTACTTC.